This TCR beta chain was observed in a study of shared clonotypes between healthy human individuals. This CDR3 is built from 14 residues. The V and J ends lost 3 bases and 0 bases respectively, with 6 bases between them. Germline CDR1 is SEHNR and CDR2 is FQNEAQ (reference sequence). General study points: Rarefaction showed that sequencing of sorted subsets was incomplete (despite large depth).

The data were produced by immunoSEQ multiplex PCR, yet TCRdb's version contains in-frame clones alone and is incomplete. The table records 1.6 million or so clones, approximately 98.5% of them present only once. Details on this clone: Its antigen is not identified.

The TCR was taken from a man younger than 40 in good health. The sequencing input was naive CD4+ T cells sorted from blood. Sample subset: CD45RA+ positively selected. The rearrangement joins TRBV7-9 to TRBJ1-3; D is unresolved. CDR3 residues: CASSFTSSGNTIYF. The CDR3 DNA is TGTGCCAGCAGCTTCACGAGCTCTGGAAACACCATATATTTT.